A single sample gave rise to the 9 T cell receptor beta chains below, sequenced in a study of shared clonotypes between healthy human individuals. Profiled with immunoSEQ multiplex PCR; TCRdb holds only in-frame clones, not every one. The table shows roughly 2 million clones, with 85% to 95% occurring only once. CD45RO-negative CD8 cells positively selected for CCR7 made up the naive population, which excluded terminally differentiated effector memory CD45RA+ cells. Material: naive CD8+ T cells sorted from blood. The receptors stem from a man in his late teens or twenties in good health.

The chain employs TRBV28 and TRBJ2-7, with unresolved D. V dropped 1 base and J dropped 1 base, with 20 bases sitting between them. Germline CDR1 reads MDHEN; CDR2 reads SYDVKM. CDR3 size: 18 residues. In nucleotides, the CDR3 is TGTGCCAGCAGTTTATCCGGCGATGCGGTACGGATATCCTACGAGCAGTACTTC. Translated: CASSLSGDAVRISYEQYF.

The genes are TRBV11-2 and TRBJ1-6; D is uncertain. Trimming took 2 bases from V and 0 from J, leaving 14 bases between them. Germline V gene lookup returns CDR1 SGHAT and CDR2 FQNNGV. The CDR3 has 18 residues. Here the CDR3 reads CASSLPVDGSSYNSPLHF. The CDR3 nucleotides are TGTGCCAGCAGCTTACCAGTGGACGGAAGCTCCTATAATTCACCCCTCCACTTT. Drawing the rest from reference TRBV11-2 and TRBJ1-6, the complete variable domain is EAGVAQSPRYKIIEKRQSVAFWCNPISGHATLYWYQQILGQGPKLLIQFQNNGVVDDSQLPKDRFSAERLKGVDSTLKIQPAKLEDSAVYLCASSLPVDGSSYNSPLHFGNGTRLTVT.

The V gene is TRBV29-1, the J gene TRBJ1-1; the match to TRBD1 covers 9 bases. With 6 bases clipped from V and 0 bases from J, the junction kept 8 bases outside the gene matches. The CDR3 totals 15 residues. Germline V gene data show CDR1 as SQVTM and CDR2 as ANQGSEA. The CDR3 protein is CSVGDREDMNTEAFF. The CDR3 nucleotides are TGCAGCGTCGGGGACAGGGAGGATATGAACACTGAAGCTTTCTTT.

This rearrangement joins TRBV27 to TRBJ2-2, with D tentatively TRBD2 (5 bases). The CDR3 totals 14 residues. The V gene's germline CDR1 is MNHEY and CDR2 SMNVEV (reference sequence). Trimming cost V 4 bases and J 7 bases, with 13 bases left between them. The CDR3 is CASSSAPGSGELFF. The CDR3 region has the DNA TGTGCCAGCAGTTCGGCCCCGGGGAGCGGGGAGCTGTTTTTT.

In this sample, this clone turned up once. Other nucleotide sequences in the sample specify the same CDR3. J is TRBJ1-1 and V is TRBV5-1; tentatively, D is TRBD1 (6 bases). The CDR3 is 15 amino acids. The V gene lost 0 bases and the J gene lost 0 bases, with 9 bases spanning the gap. CDR1 and CDR2 (germline): SGHRS, YFSETQ. CDR3 loop: CASSLEGGMNTEAFF. CDR3 sequence (DNA): TGCGCCAGCAGCTTGGAGGGGGGAATGAACACTGAAGCTTTCTTT.

The V call is TRBV7-6, the J call TRBJ2-1; TRBD2 might be the D (6 bases). CDR3 size: 15 residues. Per the germline V gene, CDR1 is SGHVS and CDR2 is FNYEAQ. V was shortened by 8 bases and J by 4 bases, with 18 bases between the two germline ends. CDR3: CASAALAGIYNEQFF. The DNA of the CDR3 is TGTGCCAGCGCGGCCTTGGCGGGGATATACAATGAGCAGTTCTTC.

The chain couples TRBV9 to TRBJ1-1; possible D gene TRBD1, 5 bases. V was trimmed by 0 bases and J by 6 bases, leaving 9 bases between them. This CDR3 has 13 residues. Germline loops: CDR1 SGDLS, CDR2 YYNGEE. As DNA, the CDR3 is TGTGCCAGCAGCGTAGGGGACGCACCTGAAGCTTTCTTT. Protein sequence: CASSVGDAPEAFF.

The chain links TRBV7-9 to TRBJ2-5, with 10 nucleotides matching TRBD2. CDR1 and CDR2 (germline): SEHNR, FQNEAQ (reference sequence). The CDR3 extends over 16 amino acids. V lost 4 bases to trimming and J lost 1 base; unmatched junction nucleotides: 6. The CDR3 nucleotides read TGTGCCAGCAGCTCCTCTAGCGGGGGAATCCAAGAGACCCAGTACTTC. Translating it yields CASSSSSGGIQETQYF.

For this clone: This sequence may be a read error, since a much larger clone differs from it by one base. This same CDR3 is encoded by further DNA sequences in the sample. The V and J genes are TRBV7-9 and TRBJ2-7; D gene uncertain. CDR1 is SEHNR and CDR2 is FQNEAQ in the germline V gene (reference sequence). The CDR3 spans 12 residues. V was shortened by 3 bases and J by 2 bases, with 5 bases between the two germline ends. This CDR3 reads CASSFGAYEQYF. For the CDR3, the DNA is TGTGCCAGCAGCTTTGGGGCCTACGAGCAGTACTTC.